The entry below describes one T cell receptor (beta chain). The data derive from a study of CD8 T cells in Susac syndrome. The germline V gene has CDR1 MRHNA and CDR2 SNTAGT. The CDR3 has 13 amino acids. The V segment lost 9 bases and the J segment 4 bases; nucleotides outside the gene matches: 4. RNA totalling roughly 0.5 to 1 ug underwent reverse transcription with random hexamers. Each CDR3 protein gets one entry after TCRdb re-called the immunoSEQ multiplex PCR reads with MiXCR. The top ten clones hold approximately 0.15% of a sample with roughly 220,000 distinct CDR3 sequences, 94% of them seen once.

Sequenced: CD4+ T cells from PBMCs. The chain carries TRBV6-4 and TRBJ1-5; 9 positions agree with TRBD1. The TCR comes from a human donor with Susac syndrome. This chain's CDR3 is CAREDRGNQPQHF. CDR3 nucleotides: TGTGCCAGGGAGGACAGGGGTAATCAGCCCCAGCATTTT.